This T cell receptor beta chain was profiled in a study of CD8 T cells in ankylosing spondylitis. Study results and caveats: Seemingly characteristic of ankylosing spondylitis blood was a TCR beta motif consisting of under 10 highly homologous variants.

CDR3 size: 15 residues. In TCRdb, the 5' RACE reads were re-called with MiXCR into one record per CDR3 protein. The sample lists about 800,000 distinct CDR3 sequences; about 11% were seen once. The sample holds a few counts of this clonotype. The antigen is not known. This chain joins TRBV21-1 and TRBJ2-1. TRBV21-1 is a recognized pseudogene. Sequencing used blood, either unsorted or a sorted T cell fraction (not recorded which). The sequence was obtained from a male donor with ankylosing spondylitis. CDR3 residues: CASSNQGRPYNEQFF. The DNA for the CDR3 is TGTGCCAGCAGCAACCAGGGGCGCCCCTACAATGAGCAGTTCTTC.